One sample yielded the 9 T cell receptor beta chains listed below, sequenced in a study of blood T cells in healthy people across ages. Primed by a sample-barcoded 5' primer and a J-beta primer mix, a second PCR proceeded for 7 to 11 cycles. TCRdb re-called the 5' RACE reads through MiXCR, storing one row per CDR3 protein. The sample includes roughly 500,000 distinct CDR3 sequences, around 24% seen only once; the top ten take around 10%. The same sample was also studied in work on T cells of mothers and their children.

The sequencing input was blood. These receptors came from a boy younger than 18 in good health.

This clonotype turned up a few times. V is TRBV7-2 and J is TRBJ2-1, with 11 bases identical to TRBD2. This CDR3 contains 17 residues. The J segment lost 4 bases and the V segment lost 0 bases, leaving 5 bases of the junction unmatched. Germline values: CDR1 SGHTA, CDR2 FQGNSA. The CDR3: CASSLAPTSGAYNEQFF. The DNA for the CDR3 is TGTGCCAGCAGCTTAGCCCCGACTAGCGGGGCGTACAATGAGCAGTTCTTC.

The chain combines TRBV15 with TRBJ2-5; D unresolved. Matching the DNA end better, TRBJ2-7 makes the J call doubtful. The CDR3 has 15 residues. CDR1 is LNHNV and CDR2 is YYDKDF in the germline V gene (reference sequence). CDR3 nucleotide sequence: TGTGCCACCAGCAGAGATCTTTCGGGCTATCGCGAGCAGTACTTC. As protein: CATSRDLSGYREQYF.

The V gene is TRBV9, the J gene TRBJ2-5; D remains unclear. The CDR3 runs 14 residues. Trimming pared 4 bases from V and 3 bases from J, leaving 13 bases between. CDR1 is SGDLS, CDR2 YYNGEE, per germline. The CDR3 here is CASSKNWGEETQYF. DNA of the CDR3: TGTGCCAGCAGCAAAAACTGGGGTGAAGAGACCCAGTACTTC.

This clonotype was picked up many times. The gene calls are TRBV20-1 and TRBJ2-5; D might be TRBD2 (5 bases). This CDR3 comprises 14 residues. V was shortened by 3 bases and J by 2 bases, with 13 bases between the two germline ends. The germline V gene has CDR1 DFQATT and CDR2 SNEGSKA (reference sequence). The DNA of the CDR3 is TGCAGTGCTAGTGTATCGCGGACTCAAGAGACCCAGTACTTC. Translating it yields CSASVSRTQETQYF.

The table lists this clonotype with a few counts. This sequence joins TRBV3-1 and TRBJ1-3; 8 bases align to TRBD1. The ends lost 1 base at V and 4 bases at J; junction bases unmatched: 3. The length of the CDR3 is 15 residues. Germline V gene lookup returns CDR1 LGHDT and CDR2 YNNKEL (reference sequence). The CDR3: CASSQGTGLGNTIYF. DNA of the CDR3: TGTGCCAGCAGCCAAGGGACAGGGTTAGGAAACACCATATATTTT.

Only one count was recorded for this clonotype. CDR3 protein: CASSDWGSETQYF. The CDR3 nucleotides read TGTGCCAGCAGTGATTGGGGGTCGGAGACCCAGTACTTC. J is TRBJ2-5 and V is TRBV25-1; D may be TRBD1 or TRBD2 (5 bases each). Germline CDR1 is MGHDK and CDR2 is SYGVNS. CDR3 length: 13 amino acids. Trimming stripped 3 bases from V and 5 bases from J, with 10 bases between.

This chain connects TRBV6-2 or TRBV6-3 to TRBJ2-1; perhaps TRBD2 as D (5 bases). Germline V gene lookup returns CDR1 MNHEY and CDR2 SVGEGT. Trimming removed 7 bases at V and 0 bases at J, with 10 bases between. The CDR3 runs 14 residues. CDR3 nucleotides: TGTGCCAGCAAAGCGGAAAGCTCCTACAATGAGCAGTTCTTC. The encoded protein is CASKAESSYNEQFF.

This clonotype was found many times. One junction end disagrees with the germline gene, perhaps due to a read error. The rearrangement uses TRBV27 and TRBJ1-2, with a tentative D call TRBD1 (6 bases). The germline V gene encodes CDR1 MNHEY and CDR2 SMNVEV (reference sequence). CDR3 length: 15 amino acids. CDR3 sequence: CASSLWGRENYGYTF. CDR3 nucleotide sequence: TGTGCCAGCAGCTTATGGGGGCGCGAAAACTATGGCTACACCTTC.

This clonotype showed up just a few times. The CDR3: CSVVGTSGADTQYF. Written as DNA, the CDR3 is TGCAGCGTTGTAGGGACTAGCGGGGCGGATACGCAGTATTTT. V and J are TRBV29-1 and TRBJ2-3, with 13 bases matching TRBD2. There are 14 residues in the CDR3. V was pared by 4 bases and J by 6 bases, with 4 bases of the junction left unmatched. Germline CDR1 SQVTM, CDR2 ANQGSEA.